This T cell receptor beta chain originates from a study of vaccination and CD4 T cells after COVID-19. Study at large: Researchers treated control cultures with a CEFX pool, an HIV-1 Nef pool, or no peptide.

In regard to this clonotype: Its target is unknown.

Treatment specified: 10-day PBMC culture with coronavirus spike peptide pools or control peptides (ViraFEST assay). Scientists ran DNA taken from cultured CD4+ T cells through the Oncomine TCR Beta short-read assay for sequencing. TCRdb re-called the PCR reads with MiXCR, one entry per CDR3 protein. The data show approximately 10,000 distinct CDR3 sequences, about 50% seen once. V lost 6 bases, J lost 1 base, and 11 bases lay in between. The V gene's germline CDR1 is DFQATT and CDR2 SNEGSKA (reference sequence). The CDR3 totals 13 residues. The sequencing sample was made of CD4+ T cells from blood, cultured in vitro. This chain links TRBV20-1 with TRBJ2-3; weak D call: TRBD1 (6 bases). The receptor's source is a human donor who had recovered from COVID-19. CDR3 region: CSATKGGTDTQYF. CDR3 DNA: TGCAGTGCGACGAAGGGGGGCACAGATACGCAGTATTTT.